Shown below are 32 T cell receptor beta chains from a single sample sequenced in a study of blood T cells in healthy people across ages. Through a sample-barcoded 5' primer and a J-beta primer mix, a second PCR was run for roughly 7 to 12 cycles. TCRdb analysed the 5' RACE reads with MiXCR anew, one entry per CDR3 protein. The sample comprises roughly 1,500,000 distinct CDR3 sequences, 40% to 50% of which are singletons, and 7.9% rests with the top ten. The sequencing sample was made of blood. The receptors derive from a woman between 18 and 30 years old in good health.

V and J are TRBV11-2 and TRBJ1-2; no clear D. The CDR3 runs to 15 residues. The V and J ends lost 1 base and 1 base respectively, with 10 bases between them. The V gene's germline CDR1 is SGHAT and CDR2 FQNNGV. In nucleotides, the CDR3 is TGTGCCAGCAGCTTAGTGCTCCGGGATAACTATGGCTACACCTTC. Encoded protein: CASSLVLRDNYGYTF.

V usage is TRBV27 and J usage is TRBJ1-1; 8 bases agree with TRBD1. CDR3 length: 16 residues. V trimming: 5 bases; J trimming: 3 bases; junction bases outside the gene matches: 11. The V gene's germline CDR1 is MNHEY and CDR2 SMNVEV (reference sequence). In DNA form, the CDR3 reads TGTGCCAGCAGTGGGACAGGAAGCCGTATTTACACTGAAGCTTTCTTT. Translated: CASSGTGSRIYTEAFF.

The chain combines TRBV4-1 with TRBJ2-7; D ambiguous. The V end was cut by 1 base, the J end by 9 bases, with 13 bases between. This CDR3 has 13 amino acids. Germline V gene lookup returns CDR1 MGHRA and CDR2 YSYEKL. DNA for the CDR3: TGCGCCAGCAGCCAAGTCGGTTACGAACCGCAGTACTTC. Its translation: CASSQVGYEPQYF.

This clonotype has a handful of counts. The rearrangement links TRBV20-1 to TRBJ1-5; D might be TRBD1 (6 bases). This CDR3 contains 13 residues. CDR1 and CDR2 from the germline V gene are DFQATT and SNEGSKA (reference sequence). DNA for the CDR3: TGCGCCCGCTTAGCCCAGACAGGACAGCCCCAGCATTTT. As protein: CARLAQTGQPQHF.

V is TRBV6-5 and J is TRBJ1-5; 7 bases are a match to TRBD1. Germline CDR1 reads MNHEY; CDR2 reads SVGAGI. Losses at the gene ends were 2 bases for V and 4 bases for J; bases not matched to a gene: 2. The CDR3 sequence is 14 residues long. This chain's CDR3 is CASSYNRGNQPQHF. The CDR3 DNA follows: TGTGCCAGCAGTTACAACAGGGGTAATCAGCCCCAGCATTTT.

The chain combines TRBV5-1 with TRBJ1-5; TRBD1 might be the D (5 bases). The ends were cut back, 7 bases at V and 5 bases at J, with 13 bases in the middle. In germline, CDR1 is SGHRS, CDR2 YFSETQ. The CDR3 runs 13 residues. The CDR3 region has the DNA TGCGCCAGCGACAGCCCTTCTTATCAGCCCCAGCATTTT. This sequence encodes CASDSPSYQPQHF.

This chain joins TRBV12-3 or TRBV12-4 and TRBJ2-1; TRBD2 matches at 8 bases. The J call is in doubt because the DNA end fits TRBJ2-7 better. The CDR3 contains 13 residues. This CDR3 is CASTLTSANEQYF. DNA of the CDR3: TGTGCCAGCACCCTGACTAGCGCCAATGAGCAGTACTTC.

The chain uses TRBV20-1 and TRBJ1-5, with unresolved D. Trimming pared 5 bases from V and 0 bases from J, leaving 14 bases between. Germline CDR1 DFQATT, CDR2 SNEGSKA (reference sequence). The CDR3 consists of 15 residues. The CDR3 here is CSASNTPYSNQPQHF. The CDR3 DNA reads as TGCAGTGCTTCTAACACCCCATATAGCAATCAGCCCCAGCATTTT.

The J gene is TRBJ1-4, the V gene TRBV28; D uncertain. Trimming removed 6 bases at V and 6 bases at J, with 11 bases between. The CDR3 contains 13 residues. The germline gives CDR1 MDHEN, CDR2 SYDVKM. CDR3 residues: CASRTAPYEKLFF. In nucleotides, the CDR3 is TGTGCCAGCAGGACCGCCCCGTATGAAAAACTGTTTTTT.

The chain joins TRBV12-3 or TRBV12-4 to TRBJ1-1, with 7 bases aligning to TRBD1. V lost 1 base and J lost 8; bases outside the gene matches: 7. This CDR3 contains 14 residues. As DNA, the CDR3 is TGTGCCAGCAGTTTAGTGGGCAGGGGGGTCGAAGCTTTCTTT. As protein: CASSLVGRGVEAFF.

The rearrangement uses TRBV20-1 and TRBJ1-6, with D maybe TRBD1 (5 bases). CDR3 length equals 12 residues. V was shortened by 1 base and J by 14 bases, with 12 bases between the two germline ends. Germline V CDR1 and CDR2: DFQATT, SNEGSKA (reference sequence). CDR3 sequence reads: CSARVETGTLHF. CDR3 nucleotides: TGCAGTGCTAGAGTGGAAACAGGCACCCTCCACTTT.

The CDR3 nucleotides read TGTGCCAGCAGGCCCGACAAGATACACAGGGAAACGAACACTGAAGCTTTCTTT. This gives the protein CASRPDKIHRETNTEAFF. The chain has TRBV27 and TRBJ1-1; a weak D match, TRBD1 (6 bases). Germline loops: CDR1 MNHEY, CDR2 SMNVEV (reference sequence). CDR3 length: 18 residues. Trimming removed 6 bases from V and 1 base from J, with 24 bases in between.

This clonotype has just a few counts. The rearrangement links TRBV20-1 to TRBJ2-6; D is ambiguous. Trimming took off 3 bases at V and 2 bases at J, with 8 bases between the two ends. CDR1 is DFQATT and CDR2 is SNEGSKA in the germline V gene (reference sequence). The CDR3 is 14 residues long. This chain's CDR3 is CSASGLAGANVLTF. The DNA of the CDR3 is TGCAGTGCTAGTGGGCTAGCTGGGGCCAACGTCCTGACTTTC.

The V gene is TRBV12-3 or TRBV12-4, the J gene TRBJ2-5, with a tentative D call TRBD2 (6 bases). The V and J ends lost 2 bases and 4 bases respectively, with 17 bases between them. The CDR3 spans 16 residues. CDR3 residues: CASSLYGLLEGETQYF. Written as DNA, the CDR3 is TGTGCCAGCAGTTTATATGGGCTTTTGGAGGGAGAGACCCAGTACTTC.

The chain carries TRBV6-5 and TRBJ2-1; TRBD2 matches at 13 bases. The CDR3 sequence is 16 residues long. The junction had 4 bases not matched to a gene; V was cut back by 2 bases and J by 6 bases. The germline V gene has CDR1 MNHEY and CDR2 SVGAGI. DNA for the CDR3: TGTGCCAGCAGTTACACGGGACTAGCGGGAACCAATGAGCAGTTCTTC. It specifies CASSYTGLAGTNEQFF.

The CDR3 is CASSYLLGQGANEQYF. The CDR3 DNA reads as TGTGCCAGCAGTTACCTGCTGGGACAGGGGGCGAACGAGCAGTACTTC. J is TRBJ2-4 and V is TRBV6-2 or TRBV6-3, with 12 bases fitting TRBD1. TRBJ2-7 matches the DNA end more closely, so the J call is doubtful. This CDR3 comprises 16 residues. Germline CDR1 MNHEY, CDR2 SVGEGT.

The rearrangement links TRBV7-3 to TRBJ2-1, with D possibly TRBD2 on 6 matching bases. V dropped 3 bases and J dropped 4 bases, with 13 bases sitting between them. From germline, CDR1 is SGHTA and CDR2 FQGTGA. This CDR3 comprises 15 residues. This chain's CDR3 is CASSLSSVEYNEQFF. DNA of the CDR3: TGTGCCAGCAGCTTGTCTAGCGTAGAATACAATGAGCAGTTCTTC.

This clonotype came up a few times. The chain employs TRBV7-9 and TRBJ2-1; D unresolved. The CDR3 is made up of 12 amino acids. V was clipped by 2 bases and J by 9 bases, with 8 bases between them. Germline V gene sequence: CDR1 SEHNR, CDR2 FQNEAQ (reference sequence). The CDR3 loop is CASSLSTVEQFF. As DNA, the CDR3 is TGTGCCAGCAGCTTATCGACTGTTGAGCAGTTCTTC.

The chain recombines TRBV7-2 with TRBJ2-2; 10 bases map to TRBD2. The CDR3 spans 18 residues. Germline-derived CDR1 and CDR2 are SGHTA and FQGNSA. V shed 1 base, J shed 5 bases, and the junction held 10 bases outside the gene matches. CDR3 region: CASSLVASGSLGTGELFF. The CDR3 nucleotides are TGTGCCAGCAGCTTAGTGGCTAGCGGGAGTCTTGGTACCGGGGAGCTGTTTTTT.

The chain is built from TRBV5-8 and TRBJ2-1, with TRBD1 matching over 9 bases. V trimming: 0 bases; J trimming: 9 bases; junction bases outside the gene matches: 13. Germline CDR1 is SGHTS and CDR2 is YDEGEE. The CDR3 sequence is 17 residues long. CDR3 residues: CASSLGSQSTGGLEQFF. CDR3 nucleotides: TGTGCCAGCAGCTTGGGGTCTCAATCGACAGGGGGTCTTGAGCAGTTCTTC.

The gene calls are TRBV5-1 and TRBJ1-5; D is ambiguous. CDR3 size: 16 residues. Trimming removed 2 bases at V and 1 base at J, with 13 bases between. The germline V gene encodes CDR1 SGHRS and CDR2 YFSETQ. The CDR3, as DNA: TGCGCCAGCAGCTTCGGGCCTCCGGCCAGCAATCAGCCCCAGCATTTT. This codes for CASSFGPPASNQPQHF.

Notes on this clonotype: At one end the junction does not follow the germline gene, possibly because of a read error. The rearrangement uses TRBV5-1 and TRBJ2-1; D is possibly TRBD2 (6 bases). Per germline, CDR1 SGHRS and CDR2 YFSETQ. The CDR3 contains 16 residues. The DNA of the CDR3 is TGCGCCAGCACCTTGATCTCCCCTAGCGCCTACAATGAGCAGTTCTTC. This sequence encodes CASTLISPSAYNEQFF. The whole variable domain, remainder taken from reference TRBV5-1 and TRBJ2-1, is KAGVTQTPRYLIKTRGQQVTLSCSPISGHRSVSWYQQTPGQGLQFLFEYFSETQRNKGNFPGRFSGRQFSNSRSEMNVSTLELGDSALYLCASTLISPSAYNEQFFGPGTRLTVL.

This chain uses TRBV30 with TRBJ2-1; 8 nucleotides line up with TRBD2. This CDR3 is 16 amino acids long. Looked up from germline, CDR1 is GTSNPN and CDR2 is SVGIG (reference sequence). V shed 0 bases and J 6 bases; nucleotides not matched to a gene: 10. CDR3 in DNA: TGTGCCTGGAGTGTACCCGGGACTAGGGTGGGCAATGAGCAGTTCTTC. Translated: CAWSVPGTRVGNEQFF.

The gene calls are TRBV29-1 and TRBJ2-1; either TRBD1 or TRBD2 may fit D (6 bases each). Trimming shortened V by 4 bases and J by 0 bases, and 25 bases separated the two germline ends. The CDR3 covers 19 residues. Germline V gene sequence: CDR1 SQVTM, CDR2 ANQGSEA. The CDR3 spells CSVGGGWSKGRSSYNEQFF. The CDR3 DNA follows: TGCAGCGTTGGAGGGGGGTGGTCGAAGGGCCGAAGCTCCTACAATGAGCAGTTCTTC.

The table lists this clonotype with many counts. V and J are TRBV12-3 or TRBV12-4 and TRBJ1-2; D gene uncertain. V lost 5 bases to trimming and J lost 1 base, with 8 bases between them. The CDR3 has 13 residues. CDR3 loop: CASSPGVNYGYTF. The CDR3 nucleotides read TGTGCCAGCAGTCCCGGAGTTAACTATGGCTACACCTTC.

This clonotype has just a few counts. The V and J genes are TRBV20-1 and TRBJ2-3; TRBD1 is a possible D gene (7 bases). V lost 5 bases to trimming and J lost 6 bases, with 15 bases between them. This CDR3 region has 13 residues. Germline assignment: CDR1 DFQATT and CDR2 SNEGSKA (reference sequence). In DNA form, the CDR3 reads TGCAGTGCTTGGCCAGGGGGGCGGGATACGCAGTATTTT. Its translation is CSAWPGGRDTQYF.

Only a few counts were recorded for this clonotype. The rearrangement joins TRBV30 to TRBJ1-2; weak D call: TRBD1 (5 bases). Germline V CDR1 and CDR2: GTSNPN, SVGIG (reference sequence). The CDR3 covers 12 residues. Trimming cost V 5 bases and J 4 bases, with 11 bases left between them. Here the CDR3 reads CAWHTRGYGYTF. The CDR3 DNA reads as TGTGCCTGGCACACGAGGGGCTATGGCTACACCTTC. Based on the CDR3 plus reference TRBV30 and TRBJ1-2, the full variable domain is SQTIHQWPATLVQPVGSPLSLECTVEGTSNPNLYWYRQAAGRGLQLLFYSVGIGQISSEVPQNLSASRPQDRQFILSSKKLLLSDSGFYLCAWHTRGYGYTFGSGTRLTVV.

This chain connects TRBV5-1 to TRBJ1-2, with D perhaps matching TRBD1 (6 bases). V lost 2 bases to trimming and J lost 1 base, with 9 bases between them. CDR1 is SGHRS, CDR2 YFSETQ, per germline. CDR3 length: 14 amino acids. DNA of the CDR3: TGCGCCAGCAGCTTCACGGACAGTAACTATGGCTACACCTTC. Amino acids: CASSFTDSNYGYTF. Looking up the rest from reference TRBV5-1 and TRBJ1-2 gives the full variable domain: KAGVTQTPRYLIKTRGQQVTLSCSPISGHRSVSWYQQTPGQGLQFLFEYFSETQRNKGNFPGRFSGRQFSNSRSEMNVSTLELGDSALYLCASSFTDSNYGYTFGSGTRLTVV.

The sample holds a few counts of this clonotype. The chain recombines TRBV6-2 or TRBV6-3 with TRBJ2-7; D is unresolved. CDR1 MNHEY and CDR2 SVGEGT come from the germline V gene. The CDR3 has 12 amino acids. Trimming removed 6 bases at V and 2 bases at J, with 8 bases between. The CDR3 here is CASRPTAYEQYF. The CDR3 DNA reads TGTGCCAGCAGACCTACGGCCTACGAGCAGTACTTC.

On this clonotype: Compared with germline, one end of the junction differs, possibly owing to a read error. The chain couples TRBV11-2 to TRBJ2-3; no clear D. There are 11 residues in the CDR3. Germline V gene lookup returns CDR1 SGHAT and CDR2 FQNNGV. CDR3 protein: CAGSLADTQYF. CDR3 DNA: TGTGCCGGCAGCTTAGCTGATACGCAGTATTTT.

V is TRBV6-5 and J is TRBJ1-2; the D gene is possibly TRBD1 (6 bases). V was trimmed by 6 bases and J by 2 bases, leaving 16 bases between them. Germline values: CDR1 MNHEY, CDR2 SVGAGI. This CDR3 is built from 15 residues. CDR3 nucleotides: TGTGCCAGCAGCCCCTCGGGGGCCGCCAACTATGGCTACACCTTC. This gives the protein CASSPSGAANYGYTF.

The chain employs TRBV2 and TRBJ2-7; TRBD2 agrees at 7 bases. The CDR3 covers 13 residues. Germline-derived CDR1 and CDR2 are SNHLY and FYNNEI. Trimming at V came to 6 bases and at J to 3 bases, leaving 5 bases not matched to a gene. CDR3 protein: CASRYTSDYEQYF. The CDR3, as DNA: TGTGCCAGCAGATATACTAGCGACTACGAGCAGTACTTC.